The clone carrying this T cell receptor (beta chain) was counted a few times. The antigen is unknown. The record originates from a study of response to subunit inactivated influenza vaccine. V lost 5 bases and J lost 5; bases outside the gene matches: 8. Per germline, CDR1 SGHTA and CDR2 FQGNSA. The CDR3 extends over 15 amino acids. TCRdb recomputed calls from the RT-PCR reads with MiXCR, one row per CDR3 protein. In the table there are 250,000 to 350,000 distinct CDR3 sequences, approximately 23% of which are singletons. Regarding the study as a whole: Authors proposed each seasonal influenza vaccination draws in few new T cells.

V is TRBV7-2 and J is TRBJ1-1; 10 bases map to TRBD1. Sequencing was performed on PBMCs from blood, taken approximately 22 months after vaccination. The source is a man between 50 and 69 years old who received an inactivated influenza vaccine. The CDR3 bases are TGTGCCAGCAGCCTGAGGACAGGGGGGCGTACTGAAGCTTTCTTT. This translates into CASSLRTGGRTEAFF.